The clone carrying this T cell receptor beta chain was picked up many times. Antigen specificity is unknown. The V end lost 0 bases, the J end lost 7 bases, and 13 bases lay between the germline ends. Germline lookup yields CDR1 LGHDT and CDR2 YNNKEL (reference sequence). CDR3 length: 15 amino acids. The source of the sample is a study of human T cells and chemical hapten exposure. Study-level points and caveats: Controls had significantly fewer large CDR3 similarity clusters than were formed by expanded TCRs.

Time point reported: pre-sensitization, week 0. Treatment defined: therapeutic diphenylcyclopropenone sensitization with weekly scalp DPC. Whole blood, unfractionated, served as the material for total RNA extraction. In TCRdb, the RACE reads were re-called with MiXCR into one record per CDR3 protein. In the table there are about 59,000 distinct CDR3 sequences, roughly 10% of which are singletons. The sequence was obtained from a woman in her 40s with alopecia areata. Some clones in this sample may be carry-over from other donors' samples. This chain joins TRBV3-1 and TRBJ1-3, with D unclear. The specimen comprised whole blood, sampled in connection with sensitization to the hapten diphenylcyclopropenone (DPC). CDR3 nucleotides: TGTGCCAGCAGCCAAGATCGCGGCGGTCGCAACACCATATATTTT. Residues: CASSQDRGGRNTIYF.